A selection of T cell receptor beta chains follows, all from one sample in a study of blood T cell repertoires in COVID-19. Sequencing used immunoSEQ multiplex PCR; TCRdb keeps in-frame clones, though not all of them. The table lists some 250,000 clones, 70% to 85% of them singletons. Material for sequencing was PBMCs or T cells enriched from blood (not recorded which). The receptor set was obtained from a middle-aged man who had recovered from COVID-19. CDR3s include the opening cysteine and the closing phenylalanine or tryptophan. D genes are given only for firm matches. Expanded clones get a size class; other rows say once, few or many, or leave the size out.

size | J | V | D | CDR3 | DNA
- | TRBJ2-3 | TRBV27 | - | CASPTGVSSTDTQYF | TGTGCCAGTCCAACGGGGGTTTCTAGCACAGATACGCAGTATTTT
medium-sized | TRBJ1-1 | TRBV7-9 | - | CASSLEQGRAFF | TGTGCCAGCAGCTTAGAACAGGGTAGGGCTTTCTTT
- | TRBJ2-1 | TRBV7-3 | TRBD1 | CASSPHRDRGLYNEQFF | TGTGCCAGCAGCCCCCACCGGGACAGGGGGCTCTACAATGAGCAGTTCTTC
- | TRBJ2-1 | TRBV7-3 | TRBD2 | CASSAGGGANTNEQFF | TGTGCCAGCAGCGCAGGCGGGGGGGCCAATACCAATGAGCAGTTCTTC
- | TRBJ2-5 | TRBV9 | - | CASSVDAGRQETQYF | TGTGCCAGCAGCGTAGATGCAGGGAGGCAAGAGACCCAGTACTTC
- | TRBJ1-1 | TRBV7-8 | TRBD1 | CASSAGQGITEAFF | TGTGCCAGCAGCGCCGGACAGGGTATCACTGAAGCTTTCTTT
- | TRBJ1-2 | TRBV15 | TRBD1 | CATSRDPRDRGSYGYTF | TGTGCCACCAGCAGAGACCCCCGGGACAGAGGGTCTTATGGCTACACCTTC
- | TRBJ2-1 | TRBV18 | TRBD1 | CASSPPGQGKIGEQFF | TGTGCCAGCTCACCCCCGGGACAGGGGAAGATCGGTGAGCAGTTCTTC
few | TRBJ2-5 | TRBV6-5 | - | CASSLLMVGETQYF | TGTGCCAGCAGCCTCTTGATGGTCGGAGAGACCCAGTACTTC
- | TRBJ1-5 | TRBV5-1 | - | CASSLVGGSNQPQHF | TGCGCCAGCAGCTTGGTTGGGGGGAGCAATCAGCCCCAGCATTTT
- | TRBJ1-2 | TRBV30 | - | CAWSPSEGYTF | TGTGCCTGGAGTCCCTCGGAGGGCTACACCTTC
- | TRBJ2-1 | TRBV5-1 | TRBD2 | CASSLLRDGRAGEQFF | TGCGCCAGCAGCTTGTTGCGCGACGGGAGGGCCGGGGAGCAGTTCTTC
- | TRBJ1-2 | TRBV4-2 | TRBD1 | CASSQARGTDYGYTF | TGTGCCAGCAGCCAGGCCCGAGGGACAGACTATGGCTACACCTTC
- | TRBJ2-7 | TRBV19 | - | CASKALRGYEQYF | TGTGCCAGTAAAGCCCTCAGAGGCTACGAGCAGTACTTC
- | TRBJ2-5 | TRBV7-9 | - | CASSSGETQYF | TGTGCCAGCAGCTCGGGGGAGACCCAGTACTTC
- | TRBJ1-3 | TRBV5-4 | TRBD1 | CASSQAQGSGNTIYF | TGTGCCAGCAGCCAAGCACAGGGGTCTGGAAACACCATATATTTT
few | TRBJ1-1 | TRBV9 | - | CASSATGNTEAFF | TGTGCCAGCAGCGCCACAGGAAACACTGAAGCTTTCTTT
once | TRBJ2-3 | TRBV28 | TRBD1 | CASSLLAGTADTDTQYF | TGTGCCAGCAGTTTACTGGCTGGGACAGCGGACACAGATACGCAGTATTTT
- | TRBJ2-1 | TRBV5-5 | TRBD1 | CASSSGQGTYNEQFF | TGTGCCAGCAGCTCGGGACAGGGGACTTACAATGAGCAGTTCTTC
- | TRBJ1-6 | TRBV5-4 | - | CASSLTGKDSPLHF | TGTGCCAGCAGCTTGACAGGGAAAGACTCACCCCTCCACTTT
- | TRBJ1-2 | TRBV7-6 | TRBD1 | CASSMGQGSGYTF | TGTGCCAGCAGCATGGGACAGGGGTCAGGCTACACCTTC
- | TRBJ2-2 | TRBV18 | TRBD1 | CASSPRQGNTGELFF | TGTGCCAGCTCACCACGACAGGGGAACACCGGGGAGCTGTTTTTT
- | TRBJ2-1 | TRBV7-6 | - | CASSHRRRGNEQFF | TGTGCCAGCAGTCATCGACGTCGAGGGAATGAGCAGTTCTTC
- | TRBJ2-1 | TRBV5-8 | TRBD2 | CASSPWGAGFYNEQFF | TGTGCCAGCAGCCCTTGGGGAGCGGGGTTCTACAATGAGCAGTTCTTC
few | TRBJ1-1 | TRBV29-1 | - | CSVEGNQGLAEAFF | TGCAGCGTTGAAGGCAACCAGGGGTTGGCTGAAGCTTTCTTT
many | TRBJ2-7 | TRBV7-3 | - | CASSPSRTISYEQYF | TGTGCCAGCAGCCCCAGCCGCACTATATCCTACGAGCAGTACTTC
- | TRBJ2-2 | TRBV27 | TRBD2 | CASSWIAGAPTGELFF | TGTGCCAGCAGTTGGATAGCGGGGGCCCCGACCGGGGAGCTGTTTTTT